Listed here are 28 T cell receptor beta chains from one sample, sequenced in a study of low-dose radiotherapy and immunotherapy resistance in tumors. Time point indicated: after trial treatment. Treatment described: LDRT plus nivolumab, ipilimumab, low-dose cyclophosphamide and aspirin (RACIN trial). The TCRs were subjected to amplification over about 20 PCR cycles employing a constant-region primer in conjunction with a V-primer adapter. TCRdb used MiXCR to reprocess the reads, holding one entry per CDR3 protein. The sample has over 50,000 distinct CDR3 sequences; roughly a third are singletons. The starting material was PBMCs, obtained after low-dose radiotherapy plus immunotherapy. The receptors stem from a male donor with rectosigmoid adenocarcinoma.

This chain connects TRBV7-2 to TRBJ2-4, with D possibly matching TRBD2 (5 bases). CDR3 size: 13 residues. Germline lookup yields CDR1 SGHTA and CDR2 FQGNSA. Trimming left V 5 bases short and J 0 bases short, with 5 bases between. Written as DNA, the CDR3 is TGTGCCAGCAGCGGACTAGCCAAAAACATTCAGTACTTC. Translated: CASSGLAKNIQYF.

The sample holds many counts of this clonotype. The gene calls are TRBV7-9 and TRBJ2-1, with D perhaps TRBD1 (6 bases). V lost 5 bases and J 3 bases, leaving 11 bases between the germline ends. CDR3 length equals 14 residues. Germline V lookup: CDR1 SEHNR, CDR2 FQNEAQ (reference sequence). The CDR3 nucleotides read TGTGCCAGCAGCCACCGGGACAACTACAATGAGCAGTTCTTC. Translating gives CASSHRDNYNEQFF. The full variable domain, rest sourced from reference TRBV7-9 and TRBJ2-1, is DTGVSQNPRHKITKRGQNVTFRCDPISEHNRLYWYRQTLGQGPEFLTYFQNEAQLEKSRLLSDRFSAERPKGSFSTLEIQRTEQGDSAMYLCASSHRDNYNEQFFGPGTRLTVL.

Of note for this clonotype: One base separates it from a far larger clone, so it is likely a read error. The CDR3 DNA follows: TGCGCCAGCAGCCGGGGACCAGGGGCTGGTGTGAACTATGGCTACACCTTC. Translation gives CASSRGPGAGVNYGYTF. This chain joins TRBV4-3 and TRBJ1-2, with D perhaps matching TRBD1 (6 bases). CDR1 and CDR2 from the germline V gene are LGHNA and YSLEER. This CDR3 has 17 amino acids. The germline V and J ends were trimmed by 4 bases and 2 bases, with 20 bases remaining between them.

For this clonotype: With only one base between it and a far larger clone, this is likely a read error. V usage is TRBV5-8 and J usage is TRBJ1-1; the match to TRBD1 covers 8 bases. The CDR3 is made up of 15 amino acids. CDR1 and CDR2 (germline): SGHTS, YDEGEE. V was pared by 4 bases and J by 10 bases, with 15 bases of the junction left unmatched. The CDR3: CASSPLLGTGYRAFF. The CDR3 nucleotides are TGTGCCAGCAGCCCACTACTAGGGACAGGATATCGAGCTTTCTTT.

This clonotype was observed many times. The chain combines TRBV6-2 or TRBV6-3 with TRBJ2-3; a weak D match, TRBD1 (5 bases). The CDR3 sequence is 16 residues long. The V gene lost 7 bases and the J gene lost 2 bases, with 19 bases spanning the gap. Germline loops: CDR1 MNHEY, CDR2 SVGEGT. In DNA form, the CDR3 reads TGTGCCAGCACCCTAGGCGGAAGGGGAACCACAGATACGCAGTATTTT. This gives the protein CASTLGGRGTTDTQYF.

This clonotype is judged medium-sized. V gene TRBV28 combines with J gene TRBJ1-2; D is undetermined. This CDR3 comprises 12 residues. Trimming left V 2 bases short and J 3 bases short, with 4 bases between. Germline values: CDR1 MDHEN, CDR2 SYDVKM. DNA of the CDR3: TGTGCCAGCAGTTTAACCTACTATGGCTACACCTTC. Its translation: CASSLTYYGYTF.

This clonotype was detected only a few times. The chain carries TRBV27 and TRBJ2-1; TRBD1 matches 7 bases. V dropped 5 bases and J dropped 5; count of bases not matched to a gene: 9. The length of the CDR3 is 15 residues. Germline CDR1 and CDR2: MNHEY and SMNVEV (reference sequence). CDR3 sequence (DNA): TGTGCCAGCAGTGAGCAACAGGGGCTAAACAATGAGCAGTTCTTC. Amino acid sequence: CASSEQQGLNNEQFF.

The table lists this clonotype with many counts. The rearrangement joins TRBV7-2 to TRBJ2-2; D not resolved. V was shortened by 3 bases and J by 1 base, with 6 bases between the two germline ends. Germline CDR1 reads SGHTA; CDR2 reads FQGNSA. The CDR3 sequence is 14 residues long. The CDR3 here is CASSLMKNTGELFF. The CDR3 nucleotides read TGTGCCAGCAGCTTGATGAAGAACACCGGGGAGCTGTTTTTT.

This clonotype has only a few counts. The genes are TRBV29-1 and TRBJ2-2, with TRBD2 matching 14 bases. This CDR3 is 16 amino acids long. Trimming removed 8 bases from V and 6 bases from J; junction bases left unmatched: 11. Germline-derived CDR1 and CDR2 are SQVTM and ANQGSEA. The CDR3 here is CSCGTSGRGGAGELFF. CDR3 coding DNA: TGCAGCTGCGGGACTAGCGGGAGAGGAGGGGCCGGGGAGCTGTTTTTT.

This clonotype has ten or more counts. CDR3 coding DNA: TGTGCCAGCAGTTATGGACGGGGGAGATACAATGAGCAGTTCTTC. This sequence encodes CASSYGRGRYNEQFF. The chain combines TRBV6-2 or TRBV6-3 with TRBJ2-1; D is perhaps TRBD2 (6 bases). V dropped 3 bases and J dropped 4 bases, with 13 bases sitting between them. The CDR3 totals 15 residues. Per the germline V gene, CDR1 is MNHEY and CDR2 is SVGEGT.

CDR3 nucleotides: TGTGCCAGCAGCCAGGGGGGGAGGGCAGATACGCAGTATTTT. This codes for CASSQGGRADTQYF. V usage is TRBV3-1 and J usage is TRBJ2-3; 7 nucleotides match TRBD2. Losses at the gene ends were 3 bases for V and 4 bases for J; bases not matched to a gene: 4. CDR3 length: 14 amino acids. Germline V lookup: CDR1 LGHDT, CDR2 YNNKEL (reference sequence).

This clonotype was recorded at least ten times. CDR3 amino acids: CASSYWLIQGNQPQHF. DNA of the CDR3: TGTGCCAGCAGTTACTGGCTAATTCAGGGGAATCAGCCCCAGCATTTT. The chain has TRBV6-2 or TRBV6-3 and TRBJ1-5; possibly TRBD1 for D (6 bases). Trimming pared 1 base from V and 4 bases from J, leaving 14 bases between. The CDR3 length is 16 residues. Germline V gene data show CDR1 as MNHEY and CDR2 as SVGEGT.

The rearrangement uses TRBV7-2 and TRBJ1-4; TRBD1 is a possible D gene (6 bases). CDR3 length: 15 residues. The germline V and J ends were trimmed by 3 bases and 7 bases, with 15 bases remaining between them. From germline, CDR1 is SGHTA and CDR2 FQGNSA. This chain's CDR3 is CASSFYLETGEKLFF. CDR3 coding DNA: TGTGCCAGCAGCTTTTATCTAGAGACAGGTGAAAAACTGTTTTTT.

This clonotype has at least ten counts. The J gene is TRBJ2-1, the V gene TRBV28; D unresolved. CDR1 MDHEN and CDR2 SYDVKM come from the germline V gene. The CDR3 has 12 amino acids. V gave up 3 bases and J gave up 7 bases, with 7 bases separating them. As DNA, the CDR3 is TGTGCCAGCAGTTTTATCGAAAATGAGCAGTTCTTC. Amino acids: CASSFIENEQFF.

The V and J genes are TRBV5-1 and TRBJ1-3; 8 positions match TRBD1. V trimming: 4 bases; J trimming: 0 bases; junction bases outside the gene matches: 6. The CDR3 has 16 amino acids. Germline V gene data show CDR1 as SGHRS and CDR2 as YFSETQ. Here the CDR3 reads CASSEGGQGSGNTIYF. CDR3 in DNA: TGCGCCAGCAGCGAGGGAGGACAGGGCTCTGGAAACACCATATATTTT. Together with reference TRBV5-1 and TRBJ1-3, the CDR3 gives the full variable domain: KAGVTQTPRYLIKTRGQQVTLSCSPISGHRSVSWYQQTPGQGLQFLFEYFSETQRNKGNFPGRFSGRQFSNSRSEMNVSTLELGDSALYLCASSEGGQGSGNTIYFGEGSWLTVV.

Many counts were recorded for this clonotype. The chain uses TRBV28 and TRBJ2-7; TRBD1 aligns across 8 bases. Losses at the gene ends were 1 base for V and 7 bases for J; bases not matched to a gene: 6. Germline V gene lookup returns CDR1 MDHEN and CDR2 SYDVKM. There are 14 residues in the CDR3. CDR3 region: CASSLYQGASEQYF. DNA of the CDR3: TGTGCCAGCAGTTTATACCAGGGGGCGAGTGAGCAGTACTTC.

This clonotype was counted between two and nine times. This chain uses TRBV11-2 with TRBJ2-4; D is perhaps TRBD2 (7 bases). The length of the CDR3 is 17 residues. Germline V gene data show CDR1 as SGHAT and CDR2 as FQNNGV. Trimming stripped 2 bases from V and 3 bases from J, with 17 bases between. CDR3 sequence: CASSLSPGGLGKNIQYF. The CDR3 DNA reads as TGTGCCAGCAGCTTAAGTCCGGGGGGCCTTGGCAAAAACATTCAGTACTTC.

This clonotype was recorded many times. This chain uses TRBV6-2 or TRBV6-3 with TRBJ1-2; D ambiguous. The V end lost 5 bases, the J end lost 0 bases, and 7 bases lay between the germline ends. This CDR3 has 13 residues. Germline CDR1 and CDR2: MNHEY and SVGEGT. This chain's CDR3 is CASSPYANYGYTF. For the CDR3, the DNA is TGTGCCAGCAGTCCCTACGCTAACTATGGCTACACCTTC.

The V gene is TRBV2, the J gene TRBJ2-7; 8 bases line up with TRBD2. The CDR3 runs 13 residues. Trimming took 7 bases from V and 3 from J; bases not matched to a gene: 5. Germline V gene sequence: CDR1 SNHLY, CDR2 FYNNEI. The CDR3 here is CASKGSGDYEQYF. Written as DNA, the CDR3 is TGTGCCAGCAAAGGTAGCGGGGACTACGAGCAGTACTTC.

This clonotype has a count of ten or more. This sequence joins TRBV7-9 and TRBJ2-2, with 7 nucleotides matching TRBD2. V was pared by 8 bases and J by 0 bases, with 12 bases of the junction left unmatched. This CDR3 spans 17 amino acids. CDR1 and CDR2 (germline): SEHNR, FQNEAQ (reference sequence). The CDR3 DNA reads as TGTGCCAGCCCTTCGGGGCTAGCGGATTCGAACACCGGGGAGCTGTTTTTT. It translates to CASPSGLADSNTGELFF. The full variable domain, completed using reference TRBV7-9 and TRBJ2-2, is DTGVSQNPRHKITKRGQNVTFRCDPISEHNRLYWYRQTLGQGPEFLTYFQNEAQLEKSRLLSDRFSAERPKGSFSTLEIQRTEQGDSAMYLCASPSGLADSNTGELFFGEGSRLTVL.

The rearrangement joins TRBV7-9 to TRBJ1-1; no reliable D call. V gave up 5 bases and J gave up 0 bases, with 7 bases separating them. The CDR3 loop spans 13 amino acids. Germline CDR1 reads SEHNR; CDR2 reads FQNEAQ (reference sequence). The DNA for the CDR3 is TGTGCCAGCAGCGTCGACATGAACACTGAAGCTTTCTTT. The encoded protein is CASSVDMNTEAFF.

J is TRBJ2-3 and V is TRBV28, with 9 bases lining up with TRBD1. Unmatched junction bases numbered 7, after V lost 1 base and J lost 5 bases. There are 16 residues in the CDR3. Germline V gives CDR1 MDHEN, CDR2 SYDVKM. In nucleotides, the CDR3 is TGTGCCAGCAGTTTATCGGGACAGGGTGGTGGAGATACGCAGTATTTT. Its translation: CASSLSGQGGGDTQYF. Full variable domain (remainder filled in from reference TRBV28 and TRBJ2-3): DVKVTQSSRYLVKRTGEKVFLECVQDMDHENMFWYRQDPGLGLRLIYFSYDVKMKEKGDIPEGYSVSREKKERFSLILESASTNQTSMYLCASSLSGQGGGDTQYFGPGTRLTVL.

The genes are TRBV27 and TRBJ2-3, with 9 bases aligning to TRBD1. CDR3 length equals 17 residues. The junction had 14 bases not matched to a gene; V was cut back by 6 bases and J by 4 bases. The V gene's germline CDR1 is MNHEY and CDR2 SMNVEV (reference sequence). The CDR3 loop reads CASSQDTGTGMADTQYF. The CDR3 nucleotides read TGTGCCAGCAGCCAAGATACCGGGACAGGGATGGCAGATACGCAGTATTTT.

V is TRBV24-1 and J is TRBJ2-1, with 10 bases matching TRBD1. Germline loops: CDR1 KGHDR, CDR2 SFDVKD. V was clipped by 4 bases and J by 4 bases; unmatched bases: 6. The CDR3 loop spans 16 amino acids. CDR3 loop: CATSDSGTGEYNEQFF. The CDR3 DNA is TGTGCCACCAGTGACTCCGGGACAGGGGAATACAATGAGCAGTTCTTC.

This clonotype was seen more than once but under ten times. The chain is built from TRBV6-8 and TRBJ1-2, with 8 bases identical to TRBD1. CDR1 and CDR2 from the germline V gene are MNHGY and SAAAGT. With 5 bases clipped from V and 7 bases from J, the junction kept 6 bases outside the gene matches. The CDR3 sequence is 13 residues long. As DNA, the CDR3 is TGTGCCAGCAGTGTCTCTGGGACAGGTGGCTACACCTTC. Protein sequence: CASSVSGTGGYTF.

Many counts were recorded for this clonotype. V and J are TRBV7-9 and TRBJ2-7, with 7 positions matching TRBD2. The CDR3 sequence is 14 residues long. V shed 5 bases, J shed 4 bases, and the junction held 8 bases outside the gene matches. CDR1 is SEHNR and CDR2 is FQNEAQ in the germline V gene (reference sequence). The CDR3 sequence: CASSPPGRAYEQYF. The CDR3 nucleotides are TGTGCCAGCAGCCCGCCGGGGAGGGCTTACGAGCAGTACTTC. The full variable domain, its missing parts supplied by reference TRBV7-9 and TRBJ2-7, is DTGVSQNPRHKITKRGQNVTFRCDPISEHNRLYWYRQTLGQGPEFLTYFQNEAQLEKSRLLSDRFSAERPKGSFSTLEIQRTEQGDSAMYLCASSPPGRAYEQYFGPGTRLTVT.

Here the CDR3 reads CASSVVSYEQYF. The CDR3 nucleotides are TGTGCCAGCAGCGTGGTTTCTTACGAGCAGTACTTC. The chain has TRBV5-5 and TRBJ2-7; D unresolved. Trimming cost V 4 bases and J 4 bases, with 9 bases left between them. The CDR3 totals 12 residues. From germline, CDR1 is SGHKS and CDR2 YYEKEE (reference sequence).

Ten or more counts support this clonotype. This chain joins TRBV9 and TRBJ2-3, with 10 bases aligning to TRBD2. Trimming cost V 0 bases and J 2 bases; bases outside gene matches: 6. CDR1 SGDLS and CDR2 YYNGEE come from the germline V gene. This CDR3 comprises 17 residues. The CDR3 DNA follows: TGTGCCAGCAGCGTAGTAGCTAGCGGGAGTAACACAGATACGCAGTATTTT. This encodes CASSVVASGSNTDTQYF.